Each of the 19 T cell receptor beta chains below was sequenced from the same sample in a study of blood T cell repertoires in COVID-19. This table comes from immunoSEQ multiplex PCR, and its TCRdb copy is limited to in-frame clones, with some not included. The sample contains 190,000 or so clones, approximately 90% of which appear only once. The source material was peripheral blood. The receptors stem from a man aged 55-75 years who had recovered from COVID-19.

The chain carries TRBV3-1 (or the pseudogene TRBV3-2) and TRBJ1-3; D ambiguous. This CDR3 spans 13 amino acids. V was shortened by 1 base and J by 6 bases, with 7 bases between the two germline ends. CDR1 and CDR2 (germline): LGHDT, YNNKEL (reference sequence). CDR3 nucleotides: TGTGCCAGCAGCCAAGGTCGAGAAAACACCATATATTTT. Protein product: CASSQGRENTIYF.

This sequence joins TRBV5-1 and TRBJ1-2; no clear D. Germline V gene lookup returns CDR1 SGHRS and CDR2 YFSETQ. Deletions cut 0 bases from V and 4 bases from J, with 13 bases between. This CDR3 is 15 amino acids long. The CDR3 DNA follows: TGCGCCAGCAGCTTGGAAGGAGGCGAACTCTATGGCTACACCTTC. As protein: CASSLEGGELYGYTF.

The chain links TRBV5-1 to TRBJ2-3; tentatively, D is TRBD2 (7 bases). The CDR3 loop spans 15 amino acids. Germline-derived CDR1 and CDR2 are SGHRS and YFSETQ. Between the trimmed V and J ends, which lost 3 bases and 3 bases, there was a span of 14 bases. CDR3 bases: TGCGCCAGCAGCTGGGGAGGGGGGCAGACAGATACGCAGTATTTT. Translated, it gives CASSWGGGQTDTQYF.

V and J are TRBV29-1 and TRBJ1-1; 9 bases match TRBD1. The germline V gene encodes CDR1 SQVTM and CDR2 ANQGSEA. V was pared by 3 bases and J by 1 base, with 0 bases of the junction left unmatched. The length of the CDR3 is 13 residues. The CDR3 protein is CSVEGQGNTEAFF. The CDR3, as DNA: TGCAGCGTTGAGGGACAGGGGAACACTGAAGCTTTCTTT.

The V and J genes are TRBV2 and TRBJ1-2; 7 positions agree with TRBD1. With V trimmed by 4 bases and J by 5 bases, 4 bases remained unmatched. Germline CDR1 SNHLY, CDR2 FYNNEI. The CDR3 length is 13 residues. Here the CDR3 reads CASSAGTAYGYTF. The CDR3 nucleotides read TGTGCCAGCAGTGCCGGGACAGCGTATGGCTACACCTTC.

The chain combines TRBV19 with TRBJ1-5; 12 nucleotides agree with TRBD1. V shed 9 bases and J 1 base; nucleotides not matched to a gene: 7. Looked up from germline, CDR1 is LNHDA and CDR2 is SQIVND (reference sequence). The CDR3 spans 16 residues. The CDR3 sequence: CASSGTGGWSNQPQHF. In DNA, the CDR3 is TGTGCCAGCTCCGGGACAGGGGGCTGGAGCAATCAGCCCCAGCATTTT. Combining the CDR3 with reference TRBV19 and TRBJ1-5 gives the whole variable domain DGGITQSPKYLFRKEGQNVTLSCEQNLNHDAMYWYRQDPGQGLRLIYYSQIVNDFQKGDIAEGYSVSREKKESFPLTVTSAQKNPTAFYLCASSGTGGWSNQPQHFGDGTRLSIL.

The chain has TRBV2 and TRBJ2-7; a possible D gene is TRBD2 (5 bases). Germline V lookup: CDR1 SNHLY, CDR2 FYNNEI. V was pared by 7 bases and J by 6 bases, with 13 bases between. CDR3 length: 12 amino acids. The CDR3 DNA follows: TGTGCCAGCACTGGCACCGGGGTCGAGCAGTACTTC. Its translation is CASTGTGVEQYF.

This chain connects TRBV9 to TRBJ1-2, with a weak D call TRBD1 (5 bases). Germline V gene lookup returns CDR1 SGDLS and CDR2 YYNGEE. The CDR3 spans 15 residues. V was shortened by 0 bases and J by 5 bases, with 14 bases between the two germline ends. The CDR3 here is CASSVGGNSGYGYTF. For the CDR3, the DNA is TGTGCCAGCAGCGTAGGGGGCAACTCAGGGTATGGCTACACCTTC.

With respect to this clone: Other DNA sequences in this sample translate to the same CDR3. The CDR3 nucleotides read TGTGCCAGCAGTTTGGGGGGGGGCCACTATGGCTACACCTTC. It codes for CASSLGGGHYGYTF. The chain joins TRBV27 to TRBJ1-2, with a tentative D call TRBD1 (6 bases). The CDR3 spans 14 residues. Per the germline V gene, CDR1 is MNHEY and CDR2 is SMNVEV (reference sequence). V was cut by 3 bases and J by 3 bases, with 11 bases left in between.

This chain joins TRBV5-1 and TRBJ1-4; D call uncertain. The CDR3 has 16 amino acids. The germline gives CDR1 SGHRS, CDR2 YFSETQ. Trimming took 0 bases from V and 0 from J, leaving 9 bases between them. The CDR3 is CASSLGGLTTNEKLFF. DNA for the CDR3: TGCGCCAGCAGCTTGGGCGGACTTACAACTAATGAAAAACTGTTTTTT.

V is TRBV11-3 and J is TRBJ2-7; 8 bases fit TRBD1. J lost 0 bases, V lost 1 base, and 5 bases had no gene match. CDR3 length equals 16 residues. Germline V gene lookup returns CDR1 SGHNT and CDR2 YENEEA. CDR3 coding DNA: TGTGCCAGCAGCTTAGGGGGTACAGGGGGCTCCTACGAGCAGTACTTC. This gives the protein CASSLGGTGGSYEQYF.

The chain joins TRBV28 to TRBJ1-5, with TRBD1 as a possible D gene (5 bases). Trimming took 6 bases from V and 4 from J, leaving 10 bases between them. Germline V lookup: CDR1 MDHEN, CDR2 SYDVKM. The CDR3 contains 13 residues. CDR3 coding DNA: TGTGCCAGCAGGACGACAGAGAATCAGCCCCAGCATTTT. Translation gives CASRTTENQPQHF.

The CDR3: CASSLNGQGSGNTIYF. CDR3 nucleotides: TGCGCCAGCAGCCTGAATGGACAGGGAAGCGGAAACACCATATATTTT. This chain links TRBV5-1 with TRBJ1-3, with 8 bases matching TRBD1. CDR3 length: 16 amino acids. Germline trimming cut 4 bases from V and 4 bases from J; bases unmatched to any gene: 10. Looked up from germline, CDR1 is SGHRS and CDR2 is YFSETQ.

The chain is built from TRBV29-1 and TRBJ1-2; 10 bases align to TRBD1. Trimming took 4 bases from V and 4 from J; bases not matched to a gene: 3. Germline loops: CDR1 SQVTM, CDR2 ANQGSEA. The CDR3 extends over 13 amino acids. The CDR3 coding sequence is TGCAGCGTTGCCCGGACAGGGGGCTATGGCTACACCTTC. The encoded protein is CSVARTGGYGYTF.

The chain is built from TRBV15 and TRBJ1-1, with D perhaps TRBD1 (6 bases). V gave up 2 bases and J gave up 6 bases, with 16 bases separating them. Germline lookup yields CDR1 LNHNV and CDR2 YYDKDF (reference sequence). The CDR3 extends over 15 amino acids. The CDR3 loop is CATSRSGTPAPEAFF. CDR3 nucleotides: TGTGCCACCAGCAGATCCGGGACACCAGCACCTGAAGCTTTCTTT.

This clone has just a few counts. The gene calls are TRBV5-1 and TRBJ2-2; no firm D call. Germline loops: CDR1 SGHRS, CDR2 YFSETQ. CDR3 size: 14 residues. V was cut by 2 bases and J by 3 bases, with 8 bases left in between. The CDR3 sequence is CASSFVLDTGELFF. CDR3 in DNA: TGCGCCAGCAGCTTTGTGTTAGACACCGGGGAGCTGTTTTTT.

The CDR3 DNA reads TGTGCCAGCTCACCAGGGACAGGGCACACCGGGGAGCTGTTTTTT. Translation: CASSPGTGHTGELFF. V and J are TRBV18 and TRBJ2-2; TRBD1 matches 9 bases. After removal of 2 bases from V and 3 bases from J, the junction contained 1 base not matched to a gene. The CDR3 runs 15 residues. Germline lookup yields CDR1 KGHSH and CDR2 LQKENI.

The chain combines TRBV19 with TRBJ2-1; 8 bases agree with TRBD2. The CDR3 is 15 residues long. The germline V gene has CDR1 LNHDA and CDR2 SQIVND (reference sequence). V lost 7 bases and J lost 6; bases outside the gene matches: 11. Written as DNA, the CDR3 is TGTGCCAGTAAAGGGACGGGGGGGGCCGTCAATGAGCAGTTCTTC. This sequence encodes CASKGTGGAVNEQFF.

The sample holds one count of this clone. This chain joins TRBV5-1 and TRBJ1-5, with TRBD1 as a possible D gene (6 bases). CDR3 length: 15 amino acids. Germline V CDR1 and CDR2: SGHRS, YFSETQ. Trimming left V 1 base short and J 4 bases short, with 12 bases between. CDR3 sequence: CASSLLAGANQPQHF. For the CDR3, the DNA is TGCGCCAGCAGCTTGTTGGCAGGGGCAAATCAGCCCCAGCATTTT.